This is a list of T cell receptor beta chains from one sample in a study of CD8 T cells in ankylosing spondylitis. TCRdb redid the calling of the 5' RACE reads with MiXCR, one entry per CDR3 protein. Among 200,000 to 300,000 distinct CDR3 sequences listed, approximately 24% were seen once. The source material was blood, either unsorted or a sorted T cell fraction (not recorded which). The source is a male donor with ankylosing spondylitis or in good health (not recorded which). CDR3s include the opening cysteine and the closing phenylalanine or tryptophan. The D gene is left open where the match is weak. The size entry is marked missing in some rows and otherwise reads once, few, many or a size class.

j_call v_call d_call clone_size cdr3_aa cdr3_nt
TRBJ2-3 TRBV20-1 NA few CSAKGRAGVDTQYF TGCAGTGCTAAGGGCAGGGCCGGCGTAGATACGCAGTATTTT
TRBJ1-1 TRBV6-5 NA NA CASSNNGGEAFF TGTGCCAGCAGCAACAACGGAGGAGAAGCTTTCTTT
TRBJ2-2 TRBV3-1 NA NA CASSQDSRGGVELFF TGTGCCAGCAGCCAAGATTCGAGGGGGGGCGTGGAGCTGTTTTTT
TRBJ2-3 TRBV7-2 NA NA CASSPTITSTDTQYF TGTGCCAGCAGCCCCACTATCACCAGCACAGATACGCAGTATTTT
TRBJ2-1 TRBV7-2 NA once CASSPGLRRGEQFF TGTGCCAGCAGCCCGGGACTCCGACGTGGTGAGCAGTTCTTC
TRBJ1-6 TRBV12-3/TRBV12-4 NA NA CASSRQHNNSPLHF TGTGCCAGCAGCCGACAACACAATAATTCACCCCTCCACTTT
TRBJ2-3 TRBV24-1 NA few CATSDFGGRATDTQYF TGTGCCACCAGTGATTTCGGGGGCAGGGCCACAGATACGCAGTATTTT
TRBJ2-1 TRBV29-1 NA many CSVPQDYNEQFF TGCAGCGTGCCACAGGACTACAATGAGCAGTTCTTC
TRBJ2-5 TRBV20-1 NA NA CSASLIQETQYF TGCAGTGCTAGTCTAATACAAGAGACCCAGTACTTC
TRBJ1-2 TRBV20-1 TRBD1 NA CSANPGGVAYGYTF TGCAGTGCAAACCCAGGGGGAGTTGCCTATGGCTACACCTTC
TRBJ2-1 TRBV29-1 NA NA CSVGRGLSSYNEQFF TGCAGCGTTGGCAGGGGCCTGAGCTCCTACAATGAGCAGTTCTTC
TRBJ2-7 TRBV7-2 NA NA CASSSTGTKGEQYF TGTGCCAGCAGCTCAACCGGGACCAAGGGCGAGCAGTACTTC
TRBJ1-1 TRBV24-1 TRBD1 many CATSDAGTGASAFF TGTGCCACCAGTGATGCCGGGACAGGGGCTTCGGCTTTCTTT
TRBJ1-5 TRBV19 NA NA CASSIDRPGSLNQPQHF TGTGCCAGTAGTATAGATCGACCGGGGTCACTTAATCAGCCCCAGCATTTT
TRBJ2-1 TRBV6-6 NA many CASSYSSVVEQFF TGTGCCAGCAGTTACTCGTCGGTGGTTGAGCAGTTCTTC
TRBJ2-7 TRBV10-3 NA few CAISESSSYEQYF TGTGCCATCAGTGAGTCGAGCTCCTACGAGCAGTACTTC
TRBJ2-7 TRBV12-3/TRBV12-4 NA NA CASTKSSHRQYF TGTGCCAGCACCAAATCCAGTCATCGGCAGTACTTC
TRBJ2-7 TRBV29-1 NA many CSVEDLRYEQYF TGCAGCGTTGAAGATCTTCGGTACGAGCAGTACTTC
TRBJ2-5 TRBV5-1 NA once CASSSWYGETQYF TGCGCCAGCAGCTCGTGGTACGGGGAGACCCAGTACTTC
TRBJ2-5 TRBV24-1 NA few CATSDGRETQYF TGTGCCACCAGTGATGGACGAGAGACCCAGTACTTC
TRBJ2-6 TRBV5-1 NA many CASSLDGANVLTF TGCGCCAGCAGCTTGGACGGGGCCAACGTCCTGACTTTC
TRBJ2-1 TRBV10-3 NA many CAISATSNEQFF TGTGCCATCAGTGCCACCTCCAATGAGCAGTTCTTC
TRBJ2-5 TRBV5-1 NA NA CASSLRAGLPQETQCF TGCGCCAGCAGCTTGAGGGCAGGGCTCCCCCAAGAGACCCAGTGCTTC
TRBJ2-7 TRBV6-1 NA NA CASGAGTHTRYEQYF TGTGCCAGCGGGGCCGGGACGCATACCCGCTACGAGCAGTACTTC
TRBJ2-3 TRBV29-1 TRBD1 NA CSVARQGGGTDTQYF TGCAGCGTTGCCCGACAGGGGGGGGGGACAGATACGCAGTATTTT
TRBJ1-2 TRBV7-2 NA NA CASSMTDRLLEGYTF TGTGCCAGCAGCATGACAGACAGACTTTTGGAGGGCTACACCTTC
TRBJ2-2 TRBV3-1 NA NA CASSQVYVSGELFF TGTGCCAGCAGCCAAGTCTACGTCTCCGGGGAGCTGTTTTTT
TRBJ1-2 TRBV28 NA many CASSLEGTYYGYTF TGTGCCAGCAGTCTAGAAGGGACATACTATGGCTACACCTTC
TRBJ2-7 TRBV6-5 NA few CASSYSTDEQYF TGTGCCAGCAGTTACTCCACCGACGAGCAGTACTTC
TRBJ2-2 TRBV20-1 NA NA CSAPRPGPFANTGELFF TGCAGTGCCCCTCGGCCTGGCCCGTTCGCGAACACCGGGGAGCTGTTTTTT
TRBJ2-3 TRBV20-1 NA few CSARDMEGSATDTQYF TGCAGTGCTAGAGATATGGAGGGTAGTGCCACAGATACGCAGTATTTT
TRBJ1-1 TRBV10-3 NA few CAISELNTEAFF TGTGCCATCAGTGAGTTGAACACTGAAGCTTTCTTT
TRBJ2-7 TRBV6-1 NA NA CASSRAGTDYEQYF TGTGCCAGCAGTCGCGCCGGGACGGATTACGAGCAGTACTTC
TRBJ2-7 TRBV5-1 NA few CASSLAGSLEWEQYF TGCGCCAGCAGCTTGGCCGGGTCTCTAGAGTGGGAGCAGTACTTC
TRBJ2-1 TRBV20-1 TRBD1 NA CSAGQGGLGEQFF TGCAGTGCTGGACAAGGGGGCCTCGGTGAGCAGTTCTTC
TRBJ2-5 TRBV20-1 NA few CSAPMNGGLETQYF TGCAGTGCGCCCATGAATGGAGGGCTAGAGACCCAGTACTTC
TRBJ2-7 TRBV2 NA NA CATKPGAYEQYF TGTGCCACGAAGCCAGGGGCCTACGAGCAGTACTTC